The 15 T cell receptor beta chains listed next were all sequenced from one sample in a study of PD-1 blockade in classical Hodgkin lymphoma. The method was immunoSEQ multiplex PCR; TCRdb's version includes in-frame clones alone and lacks a portion of them. The sample lists some 14,000 clones, around 84% occurring once. Sample time point: newly diagnosed, previously untreated cHL patient sample. CD4+ T cells were purified from thawed PBMCs by magnetic negative selection. The sequenced sample consisted of CD4+ T cells from blood. The source of these receptors is a human donor with classical Hodgkin lymphoma.

The chain recombines TRBV7-2 with TRBJ2-7; no firm D call. This CDR3 is 14 amino acids long. Germline V gene sequence: CDR1 SGHTA, CDR2 FQGNSA. V was cut by 5 bases and J by 0 bases, with 11 bases left in between. The CDR3 DNA sequence: TGTGCCAGCAGCCAGACTGTTAGCTCCTACGAGCAGTACTTC. It encodes CASSQTVSSYEQYF.

The CDR3 reads CAWSVKAGHYGYTF. CDR3 sequence (DNA): TGTGCCTGGAGTGTAAAAGCGGGCCACTATGGCTACACCTTC. This chain links TRBV30 with TRBJ1-2; D is uncertain. The V and J ends lost 0 bases and 3 bases respectively, with 11 bases between them. The germline CDR1 and CDR2 sequences are GTSNPN and SVGIG (reference sequence). The CDR3 contains 14 residues.

The chain links TRBV11-2 to TRBJ2-5; 10 bases match TRBD2. V shed 1 base and J 1 base; nucleotides not matched to a gene: 9. The CDR3 is made up of 18 amino acids. The germline V gene has CDR1 SGHAT and CDR2 FQNNGV. The CDR3 DNA reads TGTGCCAGCAGCTTAGTTCCTAGCGGGAGAGGGTTCCAAGAGACCCAGTACTTC. Translated, it gives CASSLVPSGRGFQETQYF.

This sequence joins TRBV2 and TRBJ1-1; 7 nucleotides match TRBD1. CDR1 and CDR2 from the germline V gene are SNHLY and FYNNEI. CDR3 length: 13 residues. The junction had 5 bases not matched to a gene; V was cut back by 7 bases and J by 3 bases. Written as DNA, the CDR3 is TGTGCCAGCATAGGCAGGGGGTACACTGAAGCTTTCTTT. It encodes CASIGRGYTEAFF.

The rearrangement uses TRBV6-5 and TRBJ2-7; the match to TRBD2 covers 12 bases. Unmatched junction bases numbered 6, after V lost 3 bases and J lost 6 bases. CDR3 length equals 15 residues. Per germline, CDR1 MNHEY and CDR2 SVGAGI. The CDR3 here is CASSYLAGGPGEQYF. In DNA, the CDR3 is TGTGCCAGCAGTTATCTAGCGGGAGGGCCCGGCGAGCAGTACTTC.

J is TRBJ1-5 and V is TRBV5-5; the match to TRBD1 covers 9 bases. Germline V gives CDR1 SGHKS, CDR2 YYEKEE (reference sequence). The CDR3 has 14 amino acids. J gave up 5 bases and V 4 bases, and 4 bases lay outside the gene matches. CDR3 sequence: CASSTTGGDQPQHF. In DNA, the CDR3 is TGTGCCAGCAGCACTACAGGGGGCGATCAGCCCCAGCATTTT.

This clone occurred a few times. The V gene is TRBV7-9, the J gene TRBJ1-5, with 8 positions matching TRBD1. Losses at the gene ends were 5 bases for V and 1 base for J; bases not matched to a gene: 1. Germline CDR1 is SEHNR and CDR2 is FQNEAQ (reference sequence). The CDR3 has 14 residues. As DNA, the CDR3 is TGTGCCAGCAGCCGACAGGGGAGCAATCAGCCCCAGCATTTT. It encodes CASSRQGSNQPQHF.

The chain uses TRBV5-6 and TRBJ1-1; D possibly corresponds to TRBD1 (5 bases). Germline assignment: CDR1 SGHDT and CDR2 YYEEEE. V lost 0 bases, J lost 4 bases, and 13 bases lay in between. The CDR3 totals 15 residues. The CDR3 DNA reads TGTGCCAGCAGCTTGGGAGGTAGGGGAAGCACTGAAGCTTTCTTT. Its protein is CASSLGGRGSTEAFF.

A single count supports this clone. This chain uses TRBV6-5 with TRBJ1-1, with TRBD1 matching over 8 bases. This CDR3 region has 13 residues. CDR1 MNHEY and CDR2 SVGAGI come from the germline V gene. V shed 4 bases, J shed 9 bases, and the junction held 7 bases outside the gene matches. DNA of the CDR3: TGTGCCAGCAGTTCCCAGGGACAGGTGAAAGCTTTCTTT. It is translated as CASSSQGQVKAFF.

The V gene is TRBV19, the J gene TRBJ2-1, with 9 nucleotides matching TRBD2. Germline trimming cut 3 bases from V and 4 bases from J; bases unmatched to any gene: 7. Looked up from germline, CDR1 is LNHDA and CDR2 is SQIVND (reference sequence). The CDR3 runs to 16 residues. CDR3 sequence reads: CASSMDSGGIYNEQFF. DNA for the CDR3: TGTGCCAGTAGTATGGATAGCGGGGGTATATACAATGAGCAGTTCTTC.

The chain carries TRBV7-9 and TRBJ2-7, with 7 bases lining up with TRBD1. The CDR3 runs to 15 residues. V lost 5 bases, J lost 4 bases, and 11 bases stayed unmatched. Looked up from germline, CDR1 is SEHNR and CDR2 is FQNEAQ (reference sequence). The CDR3 region has the DNA TGTGCCAGCAGCCCAGGGACAGCGTTTTATTACGAGCAGTACTTC. Protein sequence: CASSPGTAFYYEQYF.

The V gene is TRBV6-5, the J gene TRBJ2-2; 8 positions match TRBD2. Germline V CDR1 and CDR2: MNHEY, SVGAGI. This CDR3 spans 14 amino acids. Unmatched junction bases numbered 4, after V lost 6 bases and J lost 4 bases. The CDR3 loop reads CASRPGGATGELFF. The CDR3 DNA follows: TGTGCCAGCAGACCGGGGGGGGCCACCGGGGAGCTGTTTTTT.

J is TRBJ2-2 and V is TRBV19, with a weak D call TRBD1 (5 bases). Trimming cost V 6 bases and J 0 bases, with 11 bases left between them. Germline lookup yields CDR1 LNHDA and CDR2 SQIVND (reference sequence). The CDR3 sequence is 15 residues long. CDR3 protein: CASRLGVTNTGELFF. As DNA, the CDR3 is TGTGCCAGTAGATTAGGGGTTACGAACACCGGGGAGCTGTTTTTT.

Note on this clone: The sample carries other DNA sequences with the same CDR3. This rearrangement joins TRBV27 to TRBJ2-7; no reliable D call. The CDR3 consists of 14 residues. Looked up from germline, CDR1 is MNHEY and CDR2 is SMNVEV (reference sequence). V was cut by 2 bases and J by 2 bases, with 10 bases left in between. The CDR3 here is CASSLRDGPYEQYF. The CDR3 bases are TGTGCCAGCAGTTTAAGGGATGGGCCCTACGAGCAGTACTTC.

The chain combines TRBV19 with TRBJ1-2; D might be TRBD1 (6 bases). Between the trimmed V and J ends, which lost 4 bases and 7 bases, there was a span of 13 bases. Per germline, CDR1 LNHDA and CDR2 SQIVND (reference sequence). This CDR3 is built from 13 residues. The CDR3 spells CASSTLNRAGYTF. The CDR3 DNA is TGTGCCAGTAGTACCCTGAACAGGGCTGGCTACACCTTC.